Detailed here is one TCR beta chain. Its antigen is unknown. The V gene lost 5 bases and the J gene lost 5 bases, with 22 bases spanning the gap. The CDR3 runs 17 residues. Germline V gene lookup returns CDR1 MNHEY and CDR2 SMNVEV (reference sequence). The sample originates from a study of T cell responses to AZD1222 COVID-19 vaccine. General study results and limits: Regions 160-218 and 743-854 held dominance among vaccine-associated CD4 TCRs, which spanned spike.

Assay used: immunoSEQ multiplex PCR; TCRdb lists only in-frame clones, some missing. Of some 150,000 clones listed, 75% to 95% are singletons. This chain joins TRBV27 and TRBJ2-1; either TRBD1 or TRBD2 may supply D (5 bases each). This TCR came from an adult in good health. The source material was peripheral blood, sampled on day 0 of MenACWY control vaccination. CDR3 in amino acids: CASSPRAYGGVHNEQFF. CDR3 DNA sequence: TGTGCCAGCAGTCCCAGGGCGTATGGGGGTGTACACAATGAGCAGTTCTTC.